Presented here are 22 T cell receptor beta chains from one specimen sequenced in a study of blood T cell repertoires in COVID-19. The protocol was immunoSEQ multiplex PCR, while the TCRdb copy is restricted to in-frame clones and leaves out a portion. Of 80,000 to 95,000 clones in the sample, 70% to 90% were seen once. Material for sequencing was peripheral blood. These receptors originate from a man between 45 and 60 years old with active or convalescent COVID-19.

The chain couples TRBV2 to TRBJ2-1; 10 bases line up with TRBD2. Per the germline V gene, CDR1 is SNHLY and CDR2 is FYNNEI. The V and J ends lost 1 base and 8 bases, in that order; junction bases with no gene match: 5. The CDR3 loop spans 15 amino acids. CDR3 DNA sequence: TGTGCCAGCAGTGAAGGGAGCGGGAGGGCCCATGAGCAGTTCTTC. It codes for CASSEGSGRAHEQFF.

The chain recombines TRBV18 with TRBJ2-3; 7 nucleotides agree with TRBD2. V dropped 5 bases and J dropped 4; count of bases not matched to a gene: 3. Germline V gives CDR1 KGHSH, CDR2 LQKENI. The CDR3 is 13 residues long. CDR3 loop: CASSSTSADTQYF. In DNA, the CDR3 is TGTGCCAGCTCATCAACTAGCGCAGATACGCAGTATTTT.

The genes are TRBV30 and TRBJ1-4; D gene ambiguous. Germline V gene sequence: CDR1 GTSNPN, CDR2 SVGIG (reference sequence). The CDR3 spans 14 residues. Trimming stripped 5 bases from V and 0 bases from J, with 10 bases between. The CDR3 DNA is TGTGCCTGGGGGAGGACGTCAACTAATGAAAAACTGTTTTTT. Protein sequence: CAWGRTSTNEKLFF.

The J gene is TRBJ2-1, the V gene TRBV9, with 8 bases identical to TRBD1. This CDR3 has 15 amino acids. The ends lost 1 base at V and 4 bases at J; junction bases unmatched: 4. The V gene's germline CDR1 is SGDLS and CDR2 YYNGEE. CDR3 protein: CASSVLGDRYNEQFF. CDR3 nucleotide sequence: TGTGCCAGCAGCGTATTAGGGGACAGGTACAATGAGCAGTTCTTC. Looking up the rest from reference TRBV9 and TRBJ2-1 gives the full variable domain: DSGVTQTPKHLITATGQRVTLRCSPRSGDLSVYWYQQSLDQGLQFLIQYYNGEERAKGNILERFSAQQFPDLHSELNLSSLELGDSALYFCASSVLGDRYNEQFFGPGTRLTVL.

This chain joins TRBV5-6 and TRBJ2-3, with 9 positions matching TRBD1. This CDR3 is 15 amino acids long. The germline CDR1 and CDR2 sequences are SGHDT and YYEEEE. The trim removed 4 bases at V and 5 bases at J, leaving 8 bases unmatched. The DNA of the CDR3 is TGTGCCAGCAGCACCGGGACAGGGATCGGAGATACGCAGTATTTT. This gives the protein CASSTGTGIGDTQYF.

In nucleotides, the CDR3 is TGTGCCAGCAGCGACTTCGAGTGGTCTCCCTATGGCTACACCTTC. Protein: CASSDFEWSPYGYTF. V gene TRBV5-6 combines with J gene TRBJ1-2; unclear D gene. The germline CDR1 and CDR2 sequences are SGHDT and YYEEEE. The CDR3 spans 15 residues. Trimming left V 4 bases short and J 4 bases short, with 17 bases between. The entire variable domain, with the rest obtained from reference TRBV5-6 and TRBJ1-2, is as follows: DAGVTQSPTHLIKTRGQQVTLRCSPKSGHDTVSWYQQALGQGPQFIFQYYEEEERQRGNFPDRFSGHQFPNYSSELNVNALLLGDSALYLCASSDFEWSPYGYTFGSGTRLTVV.

The chain is built from TRBV28 and TRBJ2-1; the D gene is possibly TRBD1 (5 bases). CDR3 size: 14 residues. CDR1 is MDHEN and CDR2 is SYDVKM in the germline V gene. With 10 bases removed from V and 3 bases from J, the gap between germline ends came to 16 bases. The DNA for the CDR3 is TGTGCCATCGACAGCGAGAAGAACTACAATGAGCAGTTCTTC. Translating it yields CAIDSEKNYNEQFF.

The V gene is TRBV7-8, the J gene TRBJ2-4; 7 bases line up with TRBD2. Per the germline V gene, CDR1 is SGHVS and CDR2 is FQNEAQ. This CDR3 has 19 residues. The V and J ends lost 0 bases and 0 bases, in that order; junction bases with no gene match: 11. The CDR3 bases are TGTGCCAGCAGCTTAGCGCACAACCCTAGCGGCCTAGCCAAAAACATTCAGTACTTC. Its translation: CASSLAHNPSGLAKNIQYF. The variable domain in full, with the rest retrieved from reference TRBV7-8 and TRBJ2-4, is GAGVSQSPRYKVAKRGQDVALRCDPISGHVSLFWYQQALGQGPEFLTYFQNEAQLDKSGLPSDRFFAERPEGSVSTLKIQRTQQEDSAVYLCASSLAHNPSGLAKNIQYFGAGTRLSVL.

The J gene is TRBJ2-2, the V gene TRBV24-1; 11 nucleotides match TRBD1. The V and J ends lost 7 bases and 4 bases, in that order; junction bases with no gene match: 10. Looked up from germline, CDR1 is KGHDR and CDR2 is SFDVKD. The CDR3 is 17 amino acids. CDR3 DNA: TGTGCCACCAGCTACTCCGGACAGGGGGCGGGCACCGGGGAGCTGTTTTTT. This encodes CATSYSGQGAGTGELFF.

The chain couples TRBV5-1 to TRBJ2-1; TRBD1 aligns across 8 bases. This CDR3 comprises 17 residues. The V segment lost 1 base and the J segment 2 bases; nucleotides outside the gene matches: 8. Per germline, CDR1 SGHRS and CDR2 YFSETQ. CDR3 in amino acids: CASSLQPPGQAYNEQFF. The CDR3 DNA reads as TGCGCCAGCAGCTTGCAGCCCCCGGGACAGGCCTACAATGAGCAGTTCTTC.

This chain uses TRBV19 with TRBJ1-1; D may be TRBD1 (5 bases). Between the trimmed V and J ends, which lost 7 bases and 5 bases, there was a span of 20 bases. The CDR3 is 15 amino acids. Germline V gene sequence: CDR1 LNHDA, CDR2 SQIVND (reference sequence). The DNA for the CDR3 is TGTGCCAGTACCTATGTAGGGAGGGGAGATACTGAAGCTTTCTTT. Translated: CASTYVGRGDTEAFF.

The J gene is TRBJ1-2, the V gene TRBV30; 10 bases map to TRBD1. V was clipped by 5 bases and J by 5 bases; unmatched bases: 2. CDR3 size: 12 residues. Per the germline V gene, CDR1 is GTSNPN and CDR2 is SVGIG (reference sequence). CDR3 in DNA: TGTGCCTGGGGACAGGGGGAATATGGCTACACCTTC. Protein product: CAWGQGEYGYTF.

This rearrangement joins TRBV9 to TRBJ2-7, with D perhaps TRBD2 (5 bases). CDR1 and CDR2 (germline): SGDLS, YYNGEE. V lost 0 bases, J lost 6 bases, and 13 bases lay in between. The CDR3 totals 14 residues. CDR3 in amino acids: CASSVAPFGSEQYF. The DNA for the CDR3 is TGTGCCAGCAGCGTAGCCCCTTTTGGGAGCGAGCAGTACTTC.

The chain has TRBV29-1 and TRBJ1-4; 10 bases agree with TRBD1. The CDR3 contains 14 residues. Germline V lookup: CDR1 SQVTM, CDR2 ANQGSEA. After removal of 6 bases from V and 5 bases from J, the junction contained 6 bases not matched to a gene. CDR3 in amino acids: CSVTPGQGNEKLFF. In nucleotides, the CDR3 is TGCAGCGTCACACCGGGACAGGGGAATGAAAAACTGTTTTTT.

The chain recombines TRBV7-8 with TRBJ2-7, with 8 bases that match TRBD2. Unmatched junction bases numbered 12, after V lost 1 base and J lost 7 bases. Per the germline V gene, CDR1 is SGHVS and CDR2 is FQNEAQ. The CDR3 is made up of 16 amino acids. The DNA for the CDR3 is TGTGCCAGCAGCTTAGTCGGCGGGGGGTCGGGATGGGAGCAGTACTTC. Protein sequence: CASSLVGGGSGWEQYF.

In its sample, this clone ranks as medium-sized. CDR3: CASSEALTFEAGNTEAFF. As DNA, the CDR3 is TGTGCCAGCAGTGAAGCGCTTACCTTCGAGGCCGGGAACACTGAAGCTTTCTTT. The chain recombines TRBV6-1 with TRBJ1-1, with D unresolved. V was trimmed by 0 bases and J by 1 base, leaving 18 bases between them. The V gene's germline CDR1 is MNHNS and CDR2 SASEGT. This CDR3 has 18 residues.

The chain employs TRBV28 and TRBJ2-1, with D maybe TRBD2 (5 bases). The germline gives CDR1 MDHEN, CDR2 SYDVKM. V was cut by 6 bases and J by 9 bases, with 24 bases left in between. There are 16 residues in the CDR3. The CDR3 here is CASRVRRAVSRPEQFF. CDR3 DNA: TGTGCCAGCAGAGTGCGGCGGGCAGTTAGTAGGCCTGAGCAGTTCTTC.

This chain joins TRBV19 and TRBJ2-3; 7 nucleotides line up with TRBD1. Looked up from germline, CDR1 is LNHDA and CDR2 is SQIVND (reference sequence). The CDR3 totals 15 residues. V trimming: 7 bases; J trimming: 4 bases; junction bases outside the gene matches: 11. The CDR3 region has the DNA TGTGCCAGTAAGGAGACAGGGTCGGTCGCAGATACGCAGTATTTT. Protein: CASKETGSVADTQYF.

The V call is TRBV5-1, the J call TRBJ2-5; D perhaps matches TRBD2 (5 bases). The V end lost 0 bases, the J end lost 4 bases, and 10 bases lay between the germline ends. The CDR3 runs to 14 residues. Germline V gene data show CDR1 as SGHRS and CDR2 as YFSETQ. The CDR3: CASSLGGPPETQYF. Written as DNA, the CDR3 is TGCGCCAGCAGCTTGGGAGGGCCCCCAGAGACCCAGTACTTC. Full variable domain (rest looked up from reference TRBV5-1 and TRBJ2-5): KAGVTQTPRYLIKTRGQQVTLSCSPISGHRSVSWYQQTPGQGLQFLFEYFSETQRNKGNFPGRFSGRQFSNSRSEMNVSTLELGDSALYLCASSLGGPPETQYFGPGTRLLVL.

This chain uses TRBV20-1 with TRBJ2-1; D ambiguous. V shed 3 bases and J shed 8 bases, with 17 bases lying between them. This CDR3 region has 14 residues. Germline V gives CDR1 DFQATT, CDR2 SNEGSKA (reference sequence). CDR3 amino acids: CSASGKIGSDEQFF. CDR3 DNA: TGCAGTGCTAGTGGTAAAATCGGTAGTGATGAGCAGTTCTTC.

The rearrangement links TRBV19 to TRBJ2-7, with 8 bases matching TRBD2. Germline assignment: CDR1 LNHDA and CDR2 SQIVND (reference sequence). The CDR3 contains 16 residues. V lost 5 bases, J lost 0 bases, and 9 bases stayed unmatched. CDR3 DNA sequence: TGTGCCAGTAGTGAACAAAGCGGGGGACCCTCCTACGAGCAGTACTTC. This encodes CASSEQSGGPSYEQYF.

V gene TRBV3-1 (or the pseudogene TRBV3-2) combines with J gene TRBJ1-3; a weak D match, TRBD1 (6 bases). Deletions cut 3 bases from V and 0 bases from J, with 6 bases between. This CDR3 is built from 14 residues. Germline CDR1 is LGHDT and CDR2 is YNNKEL (reference sequence). CDR3 amino acids: CASSQGASGNTIYF. In DNA, the CDR3 is TGTGCCAGCAGCCAGGGGGCCTCTGGAAACACCATATATTTT.